What follows are 30 T cell receptor beta chains derived from one specimen sequenced in a study of cytomegalovirus exposure and HLA in healthy donors. The study ran its PCR with 60 Vbeta and 13 Jbeta primers. The table came from immunoSEQ multiplex PCR; TCRdb's copy has only in-frame clones and leaves some out. The sample includes 200,000 to 300,000 clones, 80% to 90% of them seen just once. Sequencing was performed on PBMCs. These TCRs come from a woman in her thirties or forties in good health and CMV-seropositive.

This clone was picked up one time. This chain joins TRBV7-9 and TRBJ2-5; perhaps TRBD2 as D (7 bases). The length of the CDR3 is 15 residues. Germline V gene sequence: CDR1 SEHNR, CDR2 FQNEAQ (reference sequence). V was shortened by 1 base and J by 3 bases, with 12 bases between the two germline ends. As DNA, the CDR3 is TGTGCCAGCAGCTTAGTGGGGGCGGGAGAAGAGACCCAGTACTTC. Protein product: CASSLVGAGEETQYF.

The chain recombines TRBV4-3 with TRBJ2-1, with D perhaps matching TRBD2 (6 bases). V was shortened by 0 bases and J by 3 bases, with 15 bases between the two germline ends. Germline V gives CDR1 LGHNA, CDR2 YSLEER. CDR3 size: 17 residues. This CDR3 is CASSQDRVGGNYNEQFF. CDR3 sequence (DNA): TGCGCCAGCAGCCAAGATCGCGTTGGCGGGAACTACAATGAGCAGTTCTTC.

The chain is built from TRBV30 and TRBJ1-2; D remains unclear. CDR1 and CDR2 from the germline V gene are GTSNPN and SVGIG (reference sequence). The V gene lost 1 base and the J gene lost 8 bases, with 14 bases spanning the gap. This CDR3 spans 13 amino acids. CDR3 in DNA: TGTGCCTGGAGTGCTTCTTTGGAGAGGGGCTACACCTTC. It translates to CAWSASLERGYTF.

The genes are TRBV12-1 and TRBJ2-1; no DNA check was done on the table's D call, TRBD2. TRBV12-1 is reported as a pseudogene. The CDR3 is 16 amino acids. CDR3 nucleotides: TGTGCCAGCAGCTCAAGAGCTAGCGGGAATTACAATGAGCAGTTCTTC. Protein sequence: CASSSRASGNYNEQFF.

The chain carries TRBV6-5 and TRBJ2-3, with D maybe TRBD1 (5 bases). The V and J ends lost 2 bases and 0 bases respectively, with 12 bases between them. Germline V gene sequence: CDR1 MNHEY, CDR2 SVGAGI. CDR3 length: 16 residues. DNA of the CDR3: TGTGCCAGCAGTTACCGATGGACAAAGAGCACAGATACGCAGTATTTT. It translates to CASSYRWTKSTDTQYF.

The chain recombines TRBV25-1 with TRBJ2-2, with 9 positions matching TRBD1. CDR3 size: 16 residues. CDR1 MGHDK and CDR2 SYGVNS come from the germline V gene. Trimming took 5 bases from V and 4 from J; bases not matched to a gene: 8. The CDR3 DNA is TGTGCCAGCAGTCCTAGGACAGGGGCTAGCACCGGGGAGCTGTTTTTT. Its protein product is CASSPRTGASTGELFF.

This clone has just one count. The chain has TRBV4-3 and TRBJ2-5; 8 nucleotides match TRBD2. V was pared by 0 bases and J by 7 bases, with 7 bases of the junction left unmatched. CDR1 LGHNA and CDR2 YSLEER come from the germline V gene. The CDR3 covers 15 residues. CDR3 sequence: CASSQEYGGGGTQYF. CDR3 nucleotide sequence: TGCGCCAGCAGCCAAGAATACGGGGGGGGTGGGACCCAGTACTTC.

The CDR3 loop is CASSPGQVNTEAFF. The CDR3 DNA sequence: TGTGCCAGCAGTCCCGGACAGGTGAACACTGAAGCTTTCTTT. This chain links TRBV6-5 with TRBJ1-1; 7 nucleotides align to TRBD1. The germline CDR1 and CDR2 sequences are MNHEY and SVGAGI. The CDR3 sequence is 14 residues long. Unmatched junction bases numbered 3, after V lost 5 bases and J lost 0 bases.

DNA of the CDR3: TGCAGTGCTAGGGGGCTTGGGGGCGTACACTTT. Its protein is CSARGLGGVHF. The chain employs TRBV20-1 and TRBJ1-6; D is perhaps TRBD1 (6 bases). V lost 3 bases and J 19 bases, leaving 16 bases between the germline ends. CDR1 and CDR2 from the germline V gene are DFQATT and SNEGSKA (reference sequence). The CDR3 is 11 residues long.

This clone was picked up one time. The CDR3 loop reads CSVGGIAGFPDTQYF. The CDR3 DNA reads as TGCAGCGTTGGGGGAATAGCGGGCTTCCCGGATACGCAGTATTTT. The V call is TRBV29-1, the J call TRBJ2-3; 7 positions match TRBD2. V shed 4 bases, J shed 6 bases, and the junction held 13 bases outside the gene matches. The CDR3 extends over 15 amino acids. In germline, CDR1 is SQVTM, CDR2 ANQGSEA.

The V gene is TRBV1, the J gene TRBJ2-7; the D call in the table, TRBD2, was not verified against the DNA. TRBV1 is a pseudogene locus. This CDR3 comprises 16 residues. The CDR3 bases are TGCACCAGCAGCCTTATAAGTAGCAGTTACTCCTACGAGCAGTACTTC. Its protein is CTSSLISSSYSYEQYF.

V is TRBV5-4 and J is TRBJ2-1, with D uncertain. V shed 0 bases and J shed 6 bases, with 7 bases lying between them. The CDR3 length is 13 residues. CDR1 and CDR2 from the germline V gene are SGHNT and YYREEE (reference sequence). The CDR3 region has the DNA TGTGCCAGCAGCTTGGGCGTGTTCAATGAGCAGTTCTTC. It yields the protein CASSLGVFNEQFF.

The V call is TRBV11-2, the J call TRBJ1-5; D is unclear. Germline V gene data show CDR1 as SGHAT and CDR2 as FQNNGV. Deletions cut 1 base from V and 7 bases from J, with 8 bases between. The CDR3 has 13 residues. The CDR3 region is CASSLGGPQPQHF. The CDR3 bases are TGTGCCAGCAGCTTAGGTGGCCCACAGCCCCAGCATTTT.

The V call is TRBV4-3, the J call TRBJ1-5; no clear D gene. CDR3 size: 13 residues. From germline, CDR1 is LGHNA and CDR2 YSLEER. V dropped 0 bases and J dropped 7 bases, with 7 bases sitting between them. The CDR3 loop is CASSQDMGQPQHF. CDR3 nucleotide sequence: TGCGCCAGCAGCCAAGATATGGGCCAGCCCCAGCATTTT.

The gene calls are TRBV9 and TRBJ2-7, with 10 bases fitting TRBD1. The CDR3 is 15 residues long. V lost 0 bases to trimming and J lost 3 bases; unmatched junction nucleotides: 3. Looked up from germline, CDR1 is SGDLS and CDR2 is YYNGEE. CDR3 region: CASSVGGDRGYEQYF. As DNA, the CDR3 is TGTGCCAGCAGCGTAGGAGGGGACAGGGGCTACGAGCAGTACTTC.

The chain combines TRBV4-1 with TRBJ1-4; no reliable D call. The germline V gene has CDR1 MGHRA and CDR2 YSYEKL. Trimming left V 0 bases short and J 0 bases short, with 8 bases between. This CDR3 has 16 residues. The CDR3 loop reads CASSQDEETTNEKLFF. DNA of the CDR3: TGCGCCAGCAGCCAAGATGAGGAAACAACTAATGAAAAACTGTTTTTT.

The V and J genes are TRBV30 and TRBJ2-2; D remains unclear. V was shortened by 0 bases and J by 1 base, with 6 bases between the two germline ends. The CDR3 is made up of 14 amino acids. The germline CDR1 and CDR2 sequences are GTSNPN and SVGIG (reference sequence). This chain's CDR3 is CAWSVLGNTGELFF. CDR3 nucleotide sequence: TGTGCCTGGAGTGTACTCGGGAACACCGGGGAGCTGTTTTTT.

This chain uses TRBV28 with TRBJ1-1, with 8 bases matching TRBD1. V trimming: 1 base; J trimming: 5 bases; junction bases outside the gene matches: 3. This CDR3 spans 14 amino acids. Per the germline V gene, CDR1 is MDHEN and CDR2 is SYDVKM. This chain's CDR3 is CASSLYGTGTEAFF. The CDR3 region has the DNA TGTGCCAGCAGTTTATATGGGACAGGTACTGAAGCTTTCTTT.

Of note for this clone: One end of the junction varies from germline; a read error may be responsible. The chain carries TRBV29-1 and TRBJ2-4, with 9 bases fitting TRBD1. CDR1 is SQVTM and CDR2 is ANQGSEA in the germline V gene. The length of the CDR3 is 8 residues. The CDR3 sequence is CSVTGGSF. CDR3 DNA sequence: TGCAGCGTTACAGGGGGCAGCTTC.

The rearrangement joins TRBV28 to TRBJ2-1, with 12 bases that match TRBD2. Germline V gene sequence: CDR1 MDHEN, CDR2 SYDVKM. Germline trimming cut 8 bases from V and 6 bases from J; bases unmatched to any gene: 5. This CDR3 spans 14 amino acids. The CDR3 nucleotides read TGTGCCAGCTTAACTAGCGGGAGGTCCAATGAGCAGTTCTTC. It specifies CASLTSGRSNEQFF.

The chain has TRBV28 and TRBJ1-2; no definite D call. The V gene's germline CDR1 is MDHEN and CDR2 SYDVKM. V was pared by 8 bases and J by 3 bases, with 7 bases between. This CDR3 has 11 amino acids. CDR3 sequence: CASLIDYGYTF. In DNA, the CDR3 is TGTGCCAGCCTTATCGACTATGGCTACACCTTC.

This clone showed up just once. V is TRBV27 and J is TRBJ2-5; TRBD2 matches 7 bases. The J call may not be correct, given that the DNA end is closer to TRBJ2-7. The CDR3 is 13 residues long. Germline V gives CDR1 MNHEY, CDR2 SMNVEV (reference sequence). The CDR3 nucleotides read TGTGCCAGCAGTTTCCGCGGGAGCTACGAGCAGTACTTC. Amino acids: CASSFRGSYEQYF.

The chain uses TRBV11-2 and TRBJ2-7; a possible D gene is TRBD2 (6 bases). V was pared by 0 bases and J by 4 bases, with 13 bases between. Germline V gene data show CDR1 as SGHAT and CDR2 as FQNNGV. The CDR3 runs 15 residues. The CDR3, as DNA: TGTGCCAGCAGCTTAGATGGAGGGGAGAGGTACGAGCAGTACTTC. It yields the protein CASSLDGGERYEQYF. The full variable domain, in which reference TRBV11-2 and TRBJ2-7 provide the parts outside the CDR3, is EAGVAQSPRYKIIEKRQSVAFWCNPISGHATLYWYQQILGQGPKLLIQFQNNGVVDDSQLPKDRFSAERLKGVDSTLKIQPAKLEDSAVYLCASSLDGGERYEQYFGPGTRLTVT.

The chain carries TRBV6-1 and TRBJ2-7; 13 nucleotides match TRBD2. The CDR3 is 15 amino acids. Germline V gene sequence: CDR1 MNHNS, CDR2 SASEGT. The trim removed 7 bases at V and 0 bases at J, leaving 3 bases unmatched. The CDR3 DNA is TGTGCCAGCAAATGGACTAGCGGGAGCTCCTACGAGCAGTACTTC. This encodes CASKWTSGSSYEQYF.

The chain recombines TRBV12-5 with TRBJ2-6; D possibly corresponds to TRBD2 (6 bases). This CDR3 is 17 amino acids long. Germline CDR1 and CDR2: LGHNT and FRNRAP. Trimming pared 3 bases from V and 2 bases from J, leaving 14 bases between. The DNA for the CDR3 is TGTGCTAGTGGTTTTGGGGGGTCACTGACTGGGGCCAACGTCCTGACTTTC. Protein: CASGFGGSLTGANVLTF. The complete variable domain, with remaining parts taken from reference TRBV12-5 and TRBJ2-6, reads DARVTQTPRHKVTEMGQEVTMRCQPILGHNTVFWYRQTMMQGLELLAYFRNRAPLDDSGMPKDRFSAEMPDATLATLKIQPSEPRDSAVYFCASGFGGSLTGANVLTFGAGSRLTVL.

The sample holds a few counts of this clone. The chain links TRBV4-2 to TRBJ1-2; no reliable D call. Germline CDR1 LGHNA, CDR2 YNFKEQ. The CDR3 loop spans 16 amino acids. V was trimmed by 0 bases and J by 2 bases, leaving 13 bases between them. The CDR3 here is CASSQESEGTNYGYTF. Here the CDR3 DNA reads TGTGCCAGCAGCCAAGAGTCGGAGGGCACCAACTATGGCTACACCTTC.

This rearrangement joins TRBV28 to TRBJ2-1; D is perhaps TRBD1 (5 bases). Germline values: CDR1 MDHEN, CDR2 SYDVKM. The CDR3 spans 17 residues. V dropped 7 bases and J dropped 4 bases, with 23 bases sitting between them. This chain's CDR3 is CASTPFRGSPQYNEQFF. DNA of the CDR3: TGTGCCAGCACCCCCTTTAGGGGTAGTCCCCAGTACAATGAGCAGTTCTTC.

The genes are TRBV28 and TRBJ2-7; weak D call: TRBD1 (6 bases). In germline, CDR1 is MDHEN, CDR2 SYDVKM. Trimming removed 9 bases from V and 2 bases from J, with 11 bases in between. This CDR3 has 12 residues. CDR3 nucleotide sequence: TGTGCCAGTCGGACAGCGCCCTACGAGCAGTACTTC. Amino acids: CASRTAPYEQYF.

The chain's CDR3 is CASSLLAGLDTQYF. As DNA, the CDR3 is TGTGCCAGCAGTTTGCTAGCGGGCCTTGATACGCAGTATTTT. The chain has TRBV27 and TRBJ2-3, with 8 bases aligning to TRBD2. Losses at the gene ends were 3 bases for V and 6 bases for J; bases not matched to a gene: 5. The CDR3 extends over 14 amino acids. The germline V gene has CDR1 MNHEY and CDR2 SMNVEV (reference sequence).

V and J are TRBV19 and TRBJ2-7, with a possible D match to TRBD2 (5 bases). The CDR3 is made up of 16 amino acids. Deletions cut 4 bases from V and 3 bases from J, with 19 bases between. Germline-derived CDR1 and CDR2 are LNHDA and SQIVND (reference sequence). Here the CDR3 reads CASSTALGGGRYEQYF. The CDR3 DNA reads as TGTGCCAGTAGTACGGCACTAGGAGGAGGCCGCTACGAGCAGTACTTC.